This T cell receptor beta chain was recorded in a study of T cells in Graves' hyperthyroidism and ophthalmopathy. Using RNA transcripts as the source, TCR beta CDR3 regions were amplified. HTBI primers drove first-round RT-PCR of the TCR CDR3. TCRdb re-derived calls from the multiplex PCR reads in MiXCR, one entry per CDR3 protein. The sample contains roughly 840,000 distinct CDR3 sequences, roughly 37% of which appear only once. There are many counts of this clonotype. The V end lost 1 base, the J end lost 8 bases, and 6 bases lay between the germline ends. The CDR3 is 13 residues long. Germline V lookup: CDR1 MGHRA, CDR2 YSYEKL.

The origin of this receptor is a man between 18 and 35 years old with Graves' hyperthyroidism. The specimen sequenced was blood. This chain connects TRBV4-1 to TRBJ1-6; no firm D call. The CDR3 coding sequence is TGCGCCAGCAGCCAAGGATGGGATTCACCCCTCCACTTT. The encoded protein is CASSQGWDSPLHF.